The 17 T cell receptor beta chains below all came from one sample that was sequenced in a study of shared clonotypes between healthy human individuals. Sequencing used immunoSEQ multiplex PCR; TCRdb keeps in-frame clones, though not all of them. The table shows 1.6 million or so clones, with roughly 97% occurring only once. Input material: naive CD4+ T cells sorted from blood. This sample's subset: CD45RA+ positively selected. The origin of the receptors is a man aged 25 to 40 in good health.

This clone showed up just a few times. This specimen includes other DNA sequences encoding the same CDR3. The V gene is TRBV6-1, the J gene TRBJ2-2; D call uncertain. V dropped 5 bases and J dropped 1 base, with 2 bases sitting between them. The CDR3 extends over 12 amino acids. CDR1 MNHNS and CDR2 SASEGT come from the germline V gene. DNA of the CDR3: TGTGCCAGCAGTAGGAACACCGGGGAGCTGTTTTTT. Protein sequence: CASSRNTGELFF.

The chain combines TRBV2 with TRBJ2-3; weak D call: TRBD2 (6 bases). Trimming stripped 9 bases from V and 3 bases from J, with 10 bases between. Germline V gene data show CDR1 as SNHLY and CDR2 as FYNNEI. The length of the CDR3 is 12 residues. The CDR3 protein is CASRLDTDTQYF. CDR3 DNA sequence: TGTGCCAGTCGACTAGATACAGATACGCAGTATTTT.

This chain connects TRBV9 to TRBJ2-7, with D perhaps matching TRBD2 (6 bases). Germline V gene sequence: CDR1 SGDLS, CDR2 YYNGEE. This CDR3 has 15 residues. Trimming stripped 1 base from V and 3 bases from J, with 14 bases between. The CDR3 DNA reads TGTGCCAGCAGCGTAACAGGAGGAGGGAACTACGAGCAGTACTTC. The encoded protein is CASSVTGGGNYEQYF.

A word on this clone: Other DNA sequences in the same sample also yield this CDR3. The chain carries TRBV7-9 and TRBJ1-1; D remains ambiguous. Trimming left V 2 bases short and J 5 bases short, with 6 bases between. Germline values: CDR1 SEHNR, CDR2 FQNEAQ (reference sequence). This CDR3 is built from 12 residues. CDR3 sequence (DNA): TGTGCCAGCAGCTTATCGGGGACTGAAGCTTTCTTT. This encodes CASSLSGTEAFF.

This rearrangement joins TRBV7-2 to TRBJ2-5; unclear D gene. This CDR3 contains 12 residues. Per the germline V gene, CDR1 is SGHTA and CDR2 is FQGNSA. V shed 6 bases and J shed 5 bases, with 10 bases lying between them. The CDR3 loop reads CASRRIVETQYF. The CDR3 DNA sequence: TGTGCCAGCAGACGGATAGTTGAGACCCAGTACTTC.

J is TRBJ2-1 and V is TRBV6-1, with TRBD1 identical over 7 bases. This CDR3 spans 14 amino acids. The V gene's germline CDR1 is MNHNS and CDR2 SASEGT. Trimming cost V 6 bases and J 2 bases; bases outside gene matches: 4. The CDR3 sequence: CASSRDRPYNEQFF. DNA of the CDR3: TGTGCCAGCAGCCGGGACAGACCCTACAATGAGCAGTTCTTC.

Notes on this clone: The same CDR3 arises from other DNA sequences in this sample as well. The chain carries TRBV9 and TRBJ2-1; D remains unclear. From germline, CDR1 is SGDLS and CDR2 YYNGEE. Trimming took 1 base from V and 4 from J, leaving 6 bases between them. CDR3 length: 13 residues. Here the CDR3 reads CASSVSRYNEQFF. The DNA of the CDR3 is TGTGCCAGCAGCGTATCACGGTACAATGAGCAGTTCTTC.

The chain carries TRBV7-8 and TRBJ2-2, with a weak D call TRBD1 (5 bases). V was pared by 4 bases and J by 1 base, with 10 bases between. The CDR3 is 15 amino acids. The germline gives CDR1 SGHVS, CDR2 FQNEAQ. This CDR3 is CASSSSGQNTGELFF. The CDR3 DNA follows: TGTGCCAGCAGCTCAAGTGGACAGAACACCGGGGAGCTGTTTTTT.

The V call is TRBV5-6, the J call TRBJ2-2, with 10 bases matching TRBD1. Germline trimming cut 5 bases from V and 6 bases from J; bases unmatched to any gene: 4. This CDR3 is 14 amino acids long. Per germline, CDR1 SGHDT and CDR2 YYEEEE. CDR3 bases: TGTGCCAGCAGTTGGGGGACAGGGGCCGGGGAGCTGTTTTTT. Protein: CASSWGTGAGELFF.

This rearrangement joins TRBV7-2 to TRBJ2-5, with D uncertain. The germline CDR1 and CDR2 sequences are SGHTA and FQGNSA. The germline V and J ends were trimmed by 3 bases and 0 bases, with 8 bases remaining between them. This CDR3 comprises 14 residues. CDR3 residues: CASSLGQNQETQYF. The CDR3 DNA is TGTGCCAGCAGCTTGGGTCAGAACCAAGAGACCCAGTACTTC.

The chain links TRBV12-5 to TRBJ2-1, with TRBD1 identical over 7 bases. In germline, CDR1 is LGHNT, CDR2 FRNRAP. CDR3 size: 16 residues. J was trimmed by 9 bases and V by 4 bases; bases with no gene match: 15. CDR3: CASGSPTGTTGAEQFF. The CDR3 DNA sequence: TGTGCTAGTGGTTCACCGACAGGGACCACAGGGGCTGAGCAGTTCTTC.

The V and J genes are TRBV27 and TRBJ2-7; the D is unclear. V lost 2 bases and J 5 bases, leaving 13 bases between the germline ends. The germline gives CDR1 MNHEY, CDR2 SMNVEV (reference sequence). This CDR3 spans 14 amino acids. This chain's CDR3 is CASSLTGVWDEQYF. The DNA for the CDR3 is TGTGCCAGCAGTTTAACGGGCGTATGGGACGAGCAGTACTTC.

The V and J genes are TRBV27 and TRBJ1-5; no definite D call. The germline V and J ends were trimmed by 3 bases and 6 bases, with 12 bases remaining between them. Looked up from germline, CDR1 is MNHEY and CDR2 is SMNVEV (reference sequence). The CDR3 extends over 14 amino acids. The DNA of the CDR3 is TGTGCCAGCAGTTTTGGGCCAGCCCCTCAGCCCCAGCATTTT. Protein sequence: CASSFGPAPQPQHF.

The chain recombines TRBV7-2 with TRBJ2-1; the match to TRBD2 covers 7 bases. This CDR3 region has 14 residues. Looked up from germline, CDR1 is SGHTA and CDR2 is FQGNSA. The junction had 6 bases not matched to a gene; V was cut back by 3 bases and J by 7 bases. In DNA, the CDR3 is TGTGCCAGCAGCTTGCAGGGAGGGAGGAATGAGCAGTTCTTC. Its translation is CASSLQGGRNEQFF.

V and J are TRBV25-1 and TRBJ1-2; possible D gene TRBD1, 5 bases. CDR1 and CDR2 from the germline V gene are MGHDK and SYGVNS. The CDR3 is 13 amino acids. The V gene lost 6 bases and the J gene lost 6 bases, with 14 bases spanning the gap. CDR3 residues: CASRGRDLDGYTF. CDR3 DNA sequence: TGTGCCAGCAGGGGAAGGGACCTCGATGGCTACACCTTC.

Details on this clone: The same CDR3 is also encoded by other DNA sequences in this sample. The CDR3 here is CASSVQGLNTEAFF. CDR3 bases: TGTGCCAGCAGTGTCCAGGGGCTGAACACTGAAGCTTTCTTT. This chain links TRBV2 with TRBJ1-1; possibly TRBD1 for D (6 bases). The V gene's germline CDR1 is SNHLY and CDR2 FYNNEI. The CDR3 covers 14 residues. V lost 4 bases and J lost 0, with 9 bases in between.

The V gene is TRBV5-1, the J gene TRBJ2-2; 8 bases line up with TRBD1. J was trimmed by 0 bases and V by 4 bases; bases with no gene match: 5. This CDR3 has 16 amino acids. CDR1 and CDR2 from the germline V gene are SGHRS and YFSETQ. The CDR3 DNA is TGCGCCAGCAGCCAATCGACAGGGGCGAACACCGGGGAGCTGTTTTTT. Translated: CASSQSTGANTGELFF.